This is a list of T cell receptor beta chains from one sample in a study of cytomegalovirus exposure and HLA in healthy donors. Libraries were prepared by immunoSEQ multiplex PCR; TCRdb keeps only in-frame clonotypes and omits some of them. This sample has some 160,000 clones, with 65% to 85% found just once. The sequenced sample was PBMCs. The receptors were sampled from a woman in her thirties or forties in good health and CMV-seropositive. CDR3s include the opening cysteine and the closing phenylalanine or tryptophan. A D gene is named only where the DNA matches it firmly. Size values are once, few and many counts, or a class for expanded clones, and some rows have none.

>NA|TRBV28|few|TRBJ1-5
TGTGCCAGCAGTTTGGTATCCGGGTTCGGCAATCAGCCCCAGCATTTT
CASSLVSGFGNQPQHF
>TRBD2|TRBV5-4|once|TRBJ2-3
TGTGCCAGCAGCAGGCTAGCGGGAGGCCCGCCCGATACGCAGTATTTT
CASSRLAGGPPDTQYF
>TRBD2|TRBV18|few|TRBJ2-1
TGTGCCAGCTCATTTCGGGGGGGACCAAACAATGAGCAGTTCTTC
CASSFRGGPNNEQFF
>TRBD2|TRBV27|once|TRBJ2-3
TGTGCCAGCACCAGCGGGAGAAGCACAGATACGCAGTATTTT
CASTSGRSTDTQYF
>NA|TRBV28|NA|TRBJ1-6
TGTGCCAGCAGTCCAAACACAGGGTTATTCGATTCACCCCTCCACTTT
CASSPNTGLFDSPLHF
>NA|TRBV4-3|NA|TRBJ2-7
TGCGCCAGCAGCCCTACTCTGGGGGCGGAAGAGCAGTACTTC
CASSPTLGAEEQYF
>TRBD1|TRBV7-2|NA|TRBJ2-1
TGTGCCAGCAGCCTCCTGGGACAGCTCAATGAGCAGTTCTTC
CASSLLGQLNEQFF
>TRBD1|TRBV4-1|few|TRBJ1-2
TGCGCCAGCAGCCTGACAGGGTCCTATGGCTACACCTTC
CASSLTGSYGYTF
>NA|TRBV11-2|few|TRBJ2-1
TGTGCCAGCAGACAGGACGGACAGACCTACAATGAGCAGTTCTTC
CASRQDGQTYNEQFF
>NA|TRBV6-5|NA|TRBJ2-7
TGTGCCAGCAGTTACTCGGCCAGCTACGAGCAGTACTTC
CASSYSASYEQYF
>TRBD1|TRBV5-1|few|TRBJ2-7
TGCGCCAGCAGCGGGGACAGGATCGAGCAGTACTTC
CASSGDRIEQYF
>NA|TRBV29-1|NA|TRBJ2-7
TGCAGCGTTGTTGGGCTTGCCTACGAGCAGTACTTC
CSVVGLAYEQYF
>TRBD1|TRBV6-4|once|TRBJ1-2
TGTGCCAGCAGCGACAGGGGGTACGGCTACACCTTC
CASSDRGYGYTF
>NA|TRBV7-8|NA|TRBJ1-5
TGTGCCAGCAGCCTCCAGAGGATGTATAGCAATCAGCCCCAGCATTTT
CASSLQRMYSNQPQHF
>TRBD2|TRBV7-9|NA|TRBJ2-2
TGTGCCAGCATCCCTCCGGGACTAGACACCGGGGAGCTGTTTTTT
CASIPPGLDTGELFF
>NA|TRBV27|once|TRBJ2-1
TGTGCCAGCAGTTTACCCCCATACAATGAGCAGTTCTTC
CASSLPPYNEQFF